This T cell receptor (beta chain) was sequenced during a study of post-analysis software for immune sequencing data. The TCR beta cDNA libraries contained unique molecular identifiers. TCRdb ran MiXCR on the PCR reads and lists one entry per CDR3 protein. This sample has a few hundred thousand distinct CDR3 sequences, with 30% to 40% found just once. This clonotype was counted ten times or more. Relative to the germline gene, one junction end is altered; a read error may explain this. Sequencing was carried out using blood. The sequence derives from a girl younger than 18 with multiple sclerosis.

The CDR3 loop reads CASSLGQSYGYTF. CDR3 DNA sequence: TGTGCCAGCAGCCTCGGACAGAGCTATGGCTACACCTTC. The chain combines TRBV5-1 with TRBJ1-2; D perhaps matches TRBD1 (6 bases). The CDR3 sequence is 13 residues long. CDR1 and CDR2 (germline): SGHRS, YFSETQ.